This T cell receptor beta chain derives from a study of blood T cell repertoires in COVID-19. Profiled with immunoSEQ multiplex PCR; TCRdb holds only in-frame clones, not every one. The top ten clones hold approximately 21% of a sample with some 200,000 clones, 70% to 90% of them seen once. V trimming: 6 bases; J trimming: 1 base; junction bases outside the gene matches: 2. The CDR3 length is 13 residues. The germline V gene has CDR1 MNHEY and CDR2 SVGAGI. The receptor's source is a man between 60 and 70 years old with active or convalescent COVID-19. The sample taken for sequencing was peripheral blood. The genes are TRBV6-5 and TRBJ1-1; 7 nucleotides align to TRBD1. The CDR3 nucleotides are TGTGCCAGCAGCCAGGGGGGGAACACTGAAGCTTTCTTT. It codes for CASSQGGNTEAFF.